This is a list of T cell receptor beta chains from one sample in a study of CD8 T cells in Susac syndrome. MiXCR was run by TCRdb on the immunoSEQ multiplex PCR reads, yielding one entry per CDR3 protein. Here the sample spans some 160,000 distinct CDR3 sequences, more than 90% being singletons. Material: CD4+ T cells from PBMCs. These receptors all come from a human donor with Susac syndrome. Each CDR3 is given with its conserved first and last residue. A D gene is named only where the DNA matches it firmly. The size entry is marked missing in some rows and otherwise reads once, few, many or a size class.

V	J	D	size	length	DNA	CDR3
TRBV7-9	TRBJ2-7	TRBD1	-	17	TGTGCCAGCAGCCCCGAACGACAGGGGTTCGGCTCCTACGAGCAGTACTTC	CASSPERQGFGSYEQYF
TRBV12-3/TRBV12-4	TRBJ2-7	-	-	13	TGTGCCAGCACAGGCAGGAGCGATTACGAGCAGTACTTC	CASTGRSDYEQYF
TRBV23-1	TRBJ2-7	-	-	17	TGCGCCAGCAGTCAATCCGGAGACAGGACAAGCTCCTACGAGCAGTACTTC	CASSQSGDRTSSYEQYF
TRBV28	TRBJ2-4	TRBD2	once	16	TGTGCCAGCAGACGTCGGACTAGCGGGAAAGGTAACATTCAGTACTTC	CASRRRTSGKGNIQYF
TRBV4-1	TRBJ2-7	-	-	14	TGCGCCAGCAGGAGACTAGGCGGTTCCTACGAGCAGTACTTC	CASRRLGGSYEQYF
TRBV12-3/TRBV12-4	TRBJ1-5	-	-	14	TGTGCCAGCACCATGGGGCAGGGCTATCAGCCCCAGCATTTT	CASTMGQGYQPQHF
TRBV29-1	TRBJ2-2	-	-	13	TGCAGCGTTTCGGGGTTGTACACCGGGGAGCTGTTTTTT	CSVSGLYTGELFF
TRBV11-2	TRBJ2-6	-	-	16	TGTGCCAGCAGCTTAGCGGGGGCCTCTGGGGCCAACGTCCTGACTTTC	CASSLAGASGANVLTF
TRBV6-5	TRBJ2-1	-	-	14	TGTGCCAGCAGTTGGCAGGCCTCCTACAATGAGCAGTTCTTC	CASSWQASYNEQFF
TRBV6-1	TRBJ1-1	-	-	13	TGTGCCAGCAGTGAATCTTTGAGGACTGAAGCTTTCTTT	CASSESLRTEAFF
TRBV18	TRBJ1-5	TRBD1	-	17	TGTGCCAGCTCACCTATTCCCCCCGGACAGGCTTATCAGCCCCAGCATTTT	CASSPIPPGQAYQPQHF
TRBV3-1	TRBJ2-5	TRBD2	-	16	TGTGCCAGCAGCCAAGATTGGGGCCGCGGGGGGGTGACCCAGTACTTC	CASSQDWGRGGVTQYF
TRBV19	TRBJ2-6	-	-	16	TGTGCCAGTAGTTGGACAGAAGGCTCTGGGGCCAACGTCCTGACTTTC	CASSWTEGSGANVLTF
TRBV19	TRBJ2-7	TRBD1	-	15	TGTGCCAGTAGTATGACAGGGGGACAAATCTACGAGCAGTACTTC	CASSMTGGQIYEQYF
TRBV12-3/TRBV12-4	TRBJ2-7	-	-	13	TGTGCCAGCACCTTATTTCCGGCCTCAGGGGCAACCTTC	CASTLFPASGATF
TRBV20-1	TRBJ1-1	-	-	12	TGCAGTGCTCCGACCGGGAACACTGAAGCTTTCTTT	CSAPTGNTEAFF
TRBV5-1	TRBJ2-1	TRBD2	-	16	TGCGCCAGCAGCTACTCTATAGCGGGGATGCAGAATGAGCAGTTCTTC	CASSYSIAGMQNEQFF
TRBV5-6	TRBJ1-6	-	-	13	TGTGCCAGCAGCCCCATTGCGAATTCACCCCTCCACTTT	CASSPIANSPLHF
TRBV5-6	TRBJ2-5	-	-	16	TGTGCCAGCAGCTTGGCGGGGGCGGCTTATAAAGAGACCCAGTACTTC	CASSLAGAAYKETQYF
TRBV29-1	TRBJ1-4	-	once	11	TGCAGCGTTCTACCTGGGGAAAAACTGTTTTTT	CSVLPGEKLFF
TRBV6-6	TRBJ2-7	TRBD2	-	13	TGTGCCAGCAACGGGAGGAGCTCCTACGAGCAGTACTTC	CASNGRSSYEQYF
TRBV28	TRBJ1-3	-	once	13	TGTGCCAGCAGTTTCGGGGATGGAAACACCATATATTTT	CASSFGDGNTIYF
TRBV5-4	TRBJ2-6	-	-	14	TGTGCCAGCAGCTCACCAGGGGAGGCCAACGTCCTGACTTTC	CASSSPGEANVLTF
TRBV29-1	TRBJ1-1	-	once	13	TGCAGCGCTCGCGAAGACGGAGGCACTGAAGCTTTCTTT	CSAREDGGTEAFF
TRBV20-1	TRBJ2-7	TRBD2	once	16	TGCAGTGCTAGAGACCCGAGCGGGAGGGCCATTCGCGAGCAGTACTTC	CSARDPSGRAIREQYF